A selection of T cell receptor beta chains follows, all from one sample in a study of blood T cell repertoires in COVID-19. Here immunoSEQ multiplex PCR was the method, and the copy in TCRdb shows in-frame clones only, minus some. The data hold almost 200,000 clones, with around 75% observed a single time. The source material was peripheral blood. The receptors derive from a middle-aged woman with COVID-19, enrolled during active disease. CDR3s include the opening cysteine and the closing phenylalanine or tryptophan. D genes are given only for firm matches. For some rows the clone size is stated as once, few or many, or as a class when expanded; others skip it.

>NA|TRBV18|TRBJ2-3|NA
TGTGCCAGCTCACCTAACCCAGCCCCGACAGGAGATACGCAGTATTTT
CASSPNPAPTGDTQYF
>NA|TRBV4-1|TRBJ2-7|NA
TGCGCCAGCAGCCAAGTTCAAGCCTACTACGAGCAGTACTTC
CASSQVQAYYEQYF
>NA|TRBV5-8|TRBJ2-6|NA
TGTGCCAGCAGCTTCGGTCTCGTCCTGACTTTC
CASSFGLVLTF
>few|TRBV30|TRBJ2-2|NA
TGTGCCTGTCCTGGGGGGGCGGGCACCGGGGAGCTGTTTTTT
CACPGGAGTGELFF
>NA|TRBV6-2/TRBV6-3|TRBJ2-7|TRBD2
TGTGCCAGCAGTTACTCGGCGGGGGTAGGGGAGCAGTACTTC
CASSYSAGVGEQYF
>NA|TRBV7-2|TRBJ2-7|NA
TGTGCCAGCAGCTTAGGAGCGCGCTCCTACGAGCAGTACTTC
CASSLGARSYEQYF
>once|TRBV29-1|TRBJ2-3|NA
TGCAGCGTTGAAACCAGAGGCGATACGCAGTATTTT
CSVETRGDTQYF
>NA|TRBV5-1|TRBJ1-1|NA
TGCGCCAGCAGCTTGGATGTCCCAGGAGGGGAAGCTTTCTTT
CASSLDVPGGEAFF
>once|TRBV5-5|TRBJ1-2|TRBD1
TGTGCCAGCAGCTTTAACAGGGGGCCGGGCTATGGCTACACCTTC
CASSFNRGPGYGYTF
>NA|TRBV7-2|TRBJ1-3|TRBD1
TGTGCCAGCAGCGTGGACAGGTCTGGAAACACCATATATTTT
CASSVDRSGNTIYF
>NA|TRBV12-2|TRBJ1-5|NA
TGTGCAAGTCGCTTAGCGGAGGATGCAGCGCTAGATCAGCCCCAGCATTTT
CASRLAEDAALDQPQHF
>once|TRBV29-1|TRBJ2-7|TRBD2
TGCAGCGTTGAAGGGCTAGCGGGAGTCCTTTCCTACGAGCAGTACTTC
CSVEGLAGVLSYEQYF
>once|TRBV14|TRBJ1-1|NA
TGTGCCAGCAGCCAAGTGAGTCAAGCTTTCTTT
CASSQVSQAFF